Only a few counts were recorded for the clone carrying this T cell receptor (beta chain). This sample was included in a study of blood T cells in healthy people across ages. Then a second PCR, running about 7 to 11 cycles, was carried out with a sample-barcoded 5' primer and a J-beta primer mix. TCRdb analysed the 5' RACE reads with MiXCR anew, one entry per CDR3 protein. The repertoire holds about 1.6 million distinct CDR3 sequences, with 30% to 40% as singletons. Germline V lookup: CDR1 SGHVS, CDR2 FNYEAQ. This CDR3 is 14 amino acids long. Germline trimming cut 3 bases from V and 8 bases from J; bases unmatched to any gene: 5.

The clonotype comes from a woman in her 30s in good health. V gene TRBV7-6 combines with J gene TRBJ2-1; TRBD2 agrees at 9 bases. The specimen was blood. The CDR3 DNA reads TGTGCCAGCAGCTTCTTTAGCGGGAGCGATGAGCAGTTCTTC. This sequence encodes CASSFFSGSDEQFF.